The text below deals with one TCR beta chain. What it binds is unknown. A multiplex PCR was run with 60 Vbeta primers and 13 Jbeta primers. Repertoires were generated with immunoSEQ multiplex PCR, while TCRdb's copy carries only in-frame clones and drops some. This table holds about 150,000 clones, approximately 86% found once. The study sampled nominally healthy donors, though unrecorded immune exposures were likely. Germline CDR1 and CDR2: KGHSH and LQKENI. The CDR3 totals 17 residues. Trimming cost V 2 bases and J 3 bases; bases outside gene matches: 4. The data originate from a study of cytomegalovirus exposure and HLA in healthy donors. General observations from the study: Reports credit the classifier with highly specific, highly sensitive diagnosis of cytomegalovirus status.

This TCR derives from a woman aged 18-35 years in good health and CMV-seronegative. Sequences were obtained from PBMCs. This chain connects TRBV18 to TRBJ2-3, with 14 bases aligning to TRBD2. The CDR3 DNA reads as TGTGCCAGCTCACCAGCAGGACTAGCGGGGGGAACAGATACGCAGTATTTT. Amino acid sequence: CASSPAGLAGGTDTQYF.